The T cell receptor (beta chain) described here comes from a study of monozygotic twins with inflammatory bowel disease. Findings of the study overall: Twin pairs that were concordant did not differ from discordant pairs in repertoire similarity, possibly from limited power.

Input per TCR library consisted of approximately 3,500 ng of total RNA. TCRdb reprocessed the 5' RACE reads, keeping one entry per CDR3 protein, no DNA. In total, the table holds roughly 160,000 distinct CDR3 sequences. Concerning this clonotype itself: Antigen specificity is unknown.

Per germline, CDR1 LNHDA and CDR2 SQIVND (reference sequence). The CDR3 runs 15 residues. Sample: blood. The sequence was obtained from a human donor with ulcerative colitis or Crohn's disease, or a healthy co-twin of an affected twin (not recorded which). The chain employs TRBV19 and TRBJ1-4; TCRdb designates TRBD1, a call that cannot be tested without DNA. The CDR3 reads CASSDPGPYNEKLFF.